These 9 T cell receptor beta chains were all obtained from the same sample, sequenced in a study of blood T cell repertoires in COVID-19. Sequenced by immunoSEQ multiplex PCR; TCRdb stores in-frame clones only, minus some. This table holds 25,000 to 35,000 clones, 75% to 90% found once. Sequences were obtained from peripheral blood. The source of these receptors is a human donor with acute or convalescent COVID-19. The donor label of this sample is uncertain.

This clone was observed a single time. This chain uses TRBV5-6 with TRBJ2-2, with 9 positions matching TRBD1. V trimming: 1 base; J trimming: 5 bases; junction bases outside the gene matches: 9. This CDR3 contains 17 residues. Germline-derived CDR1 and CDR2 are SGHDT and YYEEEE. The CDR3 sequence: CASSLRRTGVWTGELFF. The DNA for the CDR3 is TGTGCCAGCAGCTTGAGAAGGACAGGGGTTTGGACCGGGGAGCTGTTTTTT.

The table lists this clone with a count of one. This chain uses TRBV4-3 with TRBJ2-1; 8 positions agree with TRBD1. The ends lost 2 bases at V and 0 bases at J; junction bases unmatched: 6. CDR3 size: 17 residues. The V gene's germline CDR1 is LGHNA and CDR2 YSLEER. The CDR3 spells CASSQTRTGTSYNEQFF. The CDR3 DNA reads TGCGCCAGCAGCCAAACCCGGACAGGGACCTCCTACAATGAGCAGTTCTTC.

The chain employs TRBV5-6 and TRBJ1-4; the D is unclear. Deletions cut 0 bases from V and 2 bases from J, with 5 bases between. Germline loops: CDR1 SGHDT, CDR2 YYEEEE. This CDR3 is built from 14 residues. CDR3: CASSLVRTNEKLFF. Written as DNA, the CDR3 is TGTGCCAGCAGCTTGGTCAGGACTAATGAAAAACTGTTTTTT.

This chain connects TRBV6-5 to TRBJ2-5; 12 nucleotides line up with TRBD2. The V segment lost 6 bases and the J segment 5 bases; nucleotides outside the gene matches: 7. This CDR3 is built from 15 residues. CDR1 MNHEY and CDR2 SVGAGI come from the germline V gene. The CDR3 loop reads CASSSTSGGRETQYF. Written as DNA, the CDR3 is TGTGCCAGCAGCTCGACTAGCGGGGGTAGGGAGACCCAGTACTTC.

The chain is built from TRBV25-1 and TRBJ1-1; the match to TRBD1 covers 10 bases. Unmatched junction bases numbered 1, after V lost 6 bases and J lost 3 bases. CDR3 length: 13 amino acids. Germline V gives CDR1 MGHDK, CDR2 SYGVNS. The CDR3 loop is CASRDRGDTEAFF. The CDR3 nucleotides read TGTGCCAGCAGGGACAGGGGGGACACTGAAGCTTTCTTT.

This chain uses TRBV2 with TRBJ2-3; 11 nucleotides match TRBD2. The V gene's germline CDR1 is SNHLY and CDR2 FYNNEI. Germline trimming cut 8 bases from V and 3 bases from J; bases unmatched to any gene: 4. The CDR3 spans 14 residues. The CDR3 spells CASASGGPTDTQYF. The DNA for the CDR3 is TGTGCCAGCGCTAGCGGGGGGCCAACAGATACGCAGTATTTT. Complete variable domain (other parts from reference TRBV2 and TRBJ2-3): EPEVTQTPSHQVTQMGQEVILRCVPISNHLYFYWYRQILGQKVEFLVSFYNNEISEKSEIFDDQFSVERPDGSNFTLKIRSTKLEDSAMYFCASASGGPTDTQYFGPGTRLTVL.

This clone showed up just once. This chain connects TRBV6-5 to TRBJ2-3, with 8 nucleotides matching TRBD2. The germline V gene has CDR1 MNHEY and CDR2 SVGAGI. The V and J ends lost 2 bases and 6 bases, in that order; junction bases with no gene match: 1. This CDR3 comprises 13 residues. CDR3 DNA sequence: TGTGCCAGCAGTTACGCGGGGGGCGATACGCAGTATTTT. Translating it yields CASSYAGGDTQYF.

This clone was recorded only once. The V and J genes are TRBV28 and TRBJ2-2; 10 nucleotides agree with TRBD2. The germline V gene has CDR1 MDHEN and CDR2 SYDVKM. The V segment lost 5 bases and the J segment 5 bases; nucleotides outside the gene matches: 5. This CDR3 region has 15 residues. In DNA, the CDR3 is TGTGCCAGCAGTCAGGGGGGACTAGCGACCGGGGAGCTGTTTTTT. It is translated as CASSQGGLATGELFF.

The chain has TRBV19 and TRBJ2-3, with a weak D call TRBD2 (5 bases). V dropped 5 bases and J dropped 2 bases, with 14 bases sitting between them. The CDR3 runs to 15 residues. Germline CDR1 and CDR2: LNHDA and SQIVND (reference sequence). CDR3 residues: CASSLRTGSTDTQYF. CDR3 bases: TGTGCCAGTAGTCTCCGGACGGGGTCCACAGATACGCAGTATTTT.